This is a list of T cell receptor beta chains from one sample in a study of vaccination effects on CD4 cells after COVID-19. Measured with immunoSEQ multiplex PCR; TCRdb has only the in-frame clones, and not every one. The repertoire has over 60,000 clones, 70% to 80% of them found once; the top ten carry around 2.8%. Antigens of these TCRs are unknown. The sample consisted of CD4+ T cells from PBMCs cultured with HCoV-NL63 spike peptides, taken before COVID-19 vaccination. These receptors were collected from a human donor who received a COVID-19 vaccine. The CDR3 runs from the conserved cysteine through the conserved F or W. The D gene is left open where the match is weak. Rows give clone size only sometimes, using once, few, many, or a class for an expanded clone.

j_gene,d_gene,v_gene,abundance,CDR3nt,CDR3aa
TRBJ1-2,TRBD1,TRBV28,.,TGTGCCAGCAGTCTTCGGGACAGGGAATCTGGCGGCTACACCTTC,CASSLRDRESGGYTF
TRBJ2-5,TRBD1,TRBV5-6,.,TGTGCCAGCAGCTTGAGGGGGCGGTGGGAGACCCAGTACTTC,CASSLRGRWETQYF
TRBJ2-6,TRBD1,TRBV5-1,.,TGCGCCAGCAGCCATACAGGGGGCGCTGGGGCCAACGTCCTGACTTTC,CASSHTGGAGANVLTF
TRBJ1-1,TRBD1,TRBV7-8,.,TGTGCCAGCAGCCAAGCGGGAACAGGGGGCGGGATGAACACTGAAGCTTTCTTT,CASSQAGTGGGMNTEAFF
TRBJ2-4,.,TRBV9,.,TGTGCCAGCTGGTGGGGCAAAAACATTCAGTACTTC,CASWWGKNIQYF
TRBJ1-2,.,TRBV27,.,TGTGCCAGCAGTTTATCCGAGACCAAATCGGGCTACACCTTC,CASSLSETKSGYTF
TRBJ1-1,.,TRBV7-9,.,TGTGCCAGCAGCTTAGCGGCCACCACTGAAGCTTTCTTT,CASSLAATTEAFF
TRBJ2-1,.,TRBV5-1,.,TGCGCCAGCAGCCCCTCGGACTATCCCTTCTCCTACAATGAGCAGTTCTTC,CASSPSDYPFSYNEQFF
TRBJ2-5,.,TRBV9,.,TGTGCCAGCAGCGTAGAGTGGGACCAAGAGACCCAGTACTTC,CASSVEWDQETQYF
TRBJ1-6,.,TRBV6-5,.,TGTGCCAGCAGCAGACAGGCCTCACCCCTCCACTTT,CASSRQASPLHF
TRBJ2-3,TRBD2,TRBV3-1/TRBV3-2,.,TGTGCCAGCAGCCACCCGGCGGGGTATAAGCGGGGGGCGGGGAATACGCAGTATTTT,CASSHPAGYKRGAGNTQYF
TRBJ2-3,TRBD2,TRBV6-2/TRBV6-3,.,TGTGCCAGCAGTTACCCCCCGGGACTAGCGGGGGCGCCACCCTTCACAGATACGCAGTATTTT,CASSYPPGLAGAPPFTDTQYF
TRBJ2-2,.,TRBV7-3,.,TGTGCCAGCAGCTTAAGTGGACACTCAAACACCGGGGAGCTGTTTTTT,CASSLSGHSNTGELFF
TRBJ1-2,.,TRBV28,.,TGTGCCAGCAGTTTCAGGGAGGGCTACACCTTC,CASSFREGYTF
TRBJ1-5,TRBD1,TRBV7-2,.,TGTGCCAGCAGCTCGGGACAGGAGGGTCAGCCCCAGCATTTT,CASSSGQEGQPQHF
TRBJ2-2,TRBD1,TRBV18,.,TGTGCCAGCAAGAAAGTCGGGACAGGGGCGAACACCGGGGAGCTGTTTTTT,CASKKVGTGANTGELFF
TRBJ2-5,TRBD2,TRBV7-3,.,TGTGCCAGCAGTGTCAGCGGGACTAGCGGACAAGAGACCCAGTACTTC,CASSVSGTSGQETQYF
TRBJ1-2,.,TRBV7-9,.,TGTGCCAGCAGCTCCCGGGCCTCTTCCTATGGCTACACCTTC,CASSSRASSYGYTF
TRBJ1-4,.,TRBV19,.,TGTGCCAGTAGGGCCGGGAGGCAAAATGAAAAACTGTTTTTT,CASRAGRQNEKLFF
TRBJ1-2,.,TRBV7-2,.,TGTGCCAGCAGGGCTGGACCGGGAGTATGGTTTAACTATGGCTACACCTTC,CASRAGPGVWFNYGYTF
TRBJ1-5,.,TRBV25-1,few,TGTGCCAGCATCGCCCCGCGCGATCAGCCCCAGCATTTT,CASIAPRDQPQHF
TRBJ1-5,.,TRBV28,once,TGTGCCAGCAGTGTATTAGGGGCGAAACAGCCCCAGCATTTT,CASSVLGAKQPQHF
TRBJ1-4,TRBD1,TRBV3-1/TRBV3-2,.,TGTGCCAGCAGCCGGACAGGGACAGCTAATGAAAAACTGTTTTTT,CASSRTGTANEKLFF
TRBJ1-1,.,TRBV5-1,.,TGCGCCAGCAGCTTGAACCTGAACACTGAAGCTTTCTTT,CASSLNLNTEAFF
TRBJ2-2,TRBD2,TRBV6-5,.,TGTGCCAGCAGTCCCAGGACTAGCGGGGCCGGGGAGCTGTTTTTT,CASSPRTSGAGELFF
TRBJ2-5,.,TRBV19,.,TGTGCCAGTAGTGGAACAGGGAGTGTACAGACCCAGTACTTC,CASSGTGSVQTQYF
TRBJ1-2,.,TRBV6-1,few,TGTGCCAGCAGTGAAGGTCTGGGAACTAACTATGGCTACACCTTC,CASSEGLGTNYGYTF
TRBJ1-1,.,TRBV19,few,TGTGCCAGTAGTATAGAGGGGGTTAATGGAGCTTTCTTT,CASSIEGVNGAFF
TRBJ1-2,TRBD1,TRBV19,.,TGTGCCAGTAGTCCACCGGGACAGAACTATGGCTACACCTTC,CASSPPGQNYGYTF
TRBJ1-1,.,TRBV5-1,.,TGCGCCAGCAGCTTGGGACAGGAATACGAAGCTTTCTTT,CASSLGQEYEAFF
TRBJ1-2,TRBD1,TRBV7-9,.,TGTGCCAGCAGCTTGCAGGGGGCGGAAGGCTACACCTTC,CASSLQGAEGYTF
TRBJ2-3,TRBD2,TRBV13,.,TGTGCCAGCAGCCCCGGGACTAGCGGGAACACGCAGTATTTT,CASSPGTSGNTQYF
TRBJ2-5,.,TRBV5-1,.,TGCGCCAGCGGGAAATCAGGACCACAAGAGACCCAGTACTTC,CASGKSGPQETQYF
TRBJ1-1,.,TRBV18,once,TGTGCCAGCTCACTTTTGAACACTGAAGCTTTCTTT,CASSLLNTEAFF
TRBJ1-1,TRBD1,TRBV7-2,.,TGTGCCAGCAGCGTAGAAGGACAGGTACGAAACACTGAAGCTTTCTTT,CASSVEGQVRNTEAFF
TRBJ1-6,.,TRBV30,.,TGTGCCTGGAGTGCAGCCGGGAACTATGGTTCACCCCTCCACTTT,CAWSAAGNYGSPLHF
TRBJ2-3,.,TRBV10-2,.,TGCGCCAGCAGCGCTACCGGGACACCTAGCACAGATACGCAGTATTTT,CASSATGTPSTDTQYF
TRBJ1-1,.,TRBV19,few,TGTGCCAGTCGAGAGGGACTTCCGAACACTGAAGCTTTCTTT,CASREGLPNTEAFF
TRBJ1-1,.,TRBV7-9,few,TGTGCCAGCAGCTTAGCGGTGGAGCCTGAAGCTTTCTTT,CASSLAVEPEAFF
TRBJ2-5,.,TRBV5-1,.,TGCGCCAGCAGCTTGGAGCGTCCCGAGACCCAGTACTTC,CASSLERPETQYF
TRBJ2-6,TRBD1,TRBV18,once,TGTGCCAGCTCAACTGGGACAGGGTCCTCTGGGGCCAACGTCCTGACTTTC,CASSTGTGSSGANVLTF
TRBJ1-2,.,TRBV3-1/TRBV3-2,.,TGTGCCAGCAGCCAAGGGCGGGTGACTAACTATGGCTACACCTTC,CASSQGRVTNYGYTF
TRBJ1-5,.,TRBV23-1,.,TGCGCCAGCAGTCGACTCGAAAGGACTGCGAAAGATAGCAATCAGCCCCAGCATTTT,CASSRLERTAKDSNQPQHF
TRBJ1-5,.,TRBV19,.,TGTGCCAGTAAACAGGGCTACCGTAGCAATCAGCCCCAGCATTTT,CASKQGYRSNQPQHF
TRBJ1-2,.,TRBV5-1,.,TGCGCCAGCAGCTTCAATCCGGGGGTCTATGGCTACACCTTC,CASSFNPGVYGYTF
TRBJ2-2,.,TRBV7-2,.,TGTGCCAGCAGCTCGCAGGTTGTAACCGGGGAGCTGTTTTTT,CASSSQVVTGELFF
TRBJ1-4,.,TRBV11-2,.,TGTGCCAGCAGCTATCAAGAAAAACTGTTTTTT,CASSYQEKLFF
TRBJ2-1,TRBD2,TRBV11-2,.,TGTGCCAGCAGCTTAGATCTTGGGGGGGGACTAGCGGGGGGCCAGCAGTTCTTC,CASSLDLGGGLAGGQQFF
TRBJ1-2,.,TRBV5-4,.,TGTGCCAGCAGCTTAGACTCACCAAAGGGGAGGAATGGCTACACCTTC,CASSLDSPKGRNGYTF
TRBJ2-5,TRBD1,TRBV5-1,.,TGCGCCAGTACCGAGCTAGGGACAGACCAAGAGACCCAGTACTTC,CASTELGTDQETQYF
TRBJ2-1,TRBD2,TRBV5-1,.,TGCGCCAGCAGCATTAGCGGGGGAGAGTACAATGAGCAGTTCTTC,CASSISGGEYNEQFF